These 19 T cell receptor beta chains originate from one sample sequenced in a study of PD-1 blockade in classical Hodgkin lymphoma. This sample's time point: newly diagnosed, previously untreated cHL patient sample. The method was immunoSEQ multiplex PCR; TCRdb's version includes in-frame clones alone and lacks a portion of them. The sample includes roughly 70,000 clones, 85% to 95% of them seen just once. The sequencing sample was made of peripheral blood mononuclear cells (PBMCs). The receptors shown here come from a human donor with classical Hodgkin lymphoma.

The CDR3 DNA reads as TGTGCCAGCGGGGCAGGGGGACTCTACGAGCAGTACTTC. The encoded protein is CASGAGGLYEQYF. The chain is built from TRBV6-6 and TRBJ2-7; a weak D match, TRBD1 (7 bases). The germline CDR1 and CDR2 sequences are MNHNY and SVGAGI (reference sequence). Trimming took 8 bases from V and 3 from J, leaving 14 bases between them. The CDR3 consists of 13 residues.

The chain joins TRBV5-1 to TRBJ1-6; D possibly corresponds to TRBD1 (6 bases). V was trimmed by 3 bases and J by 6 bases, leaving 13 bases between them. The CDR3 contains 15 residues. From germline, CDR1 is SGHRS and CDR2 YFSETQ. The CDR3 spells CASSSQGLANSPLHF. The CDR3 bases are TGCGCCAGCAGCTCGCAGGGGCTGGCTAATTCACCCCTCCACTTT.

This sequence joins TRBV29-1 and TRBJ1-2; TRBD1 agrees at 8 bases. The CDR3 spans 13 residues. The V gene end was trimmed by 2 bases and the J gene end by 7 bases; junction bases not matched to a gene: 6. The germline CDR1 and CDR2 sequences are SQVTM and ANQGSEA. The CDR3 DNA sequence: TGCAGCGTTGAATTGCAGGGGGCGATTGGCTACACCTTC. Protein product: CSVELQGAIGYTF.

The genes are TRBV7-2 and TRBJ1-4; D remains unclear. The length of the CDR3 is 16 residues. Trimming took off 5 bases at V and 0 bases at J, with 13 bases between the two ends. Germline V gene sequence: CDR1 SGHTA, CDR2 FQGNSA. The CDR3, as DNA: TGTGCCAGCAGCCCTCCCGGGTTTGCAACTAATGAAAAACTGTTTTTT. Protein: CASSPPGFATNEKLFF.

The V and J genes are TRBV28 and TRBJ1-4; TRBD1 agrees at 8 bases. CDR3 length: 14 amino acids. Germline CDR1 is MDHEN and CDR2 is SYDVKM. V gave up 3 bases and J gave up 8 bases; unmatched junction bases: 5. The DNA of the CDR3 is TGTGCCAGCAGTTTGGGCAGGGGGCGGGAAAAACTGTTTTTT. Translating gives CASSLGRGREKLFF.

The chain is built from TRBV19 and TRBJ1-6; 9 nucleotides line up with TRBD1. Trimming took 5 bases from V and 8 from J; bases not matched to a gene: 10. In germline, CDR1 is LNHDA, CDR2 SQIVND (reference sequence). The length of the CDR3 is 16 residues. The CDR3 region is CASSPNRGRGYSPLHF. The CDR3 DNA is TGTGCCAGTAGTCCCAACAGGGGGCGAGGATATTCACCCCTCCACTTT.

The chain employs TRBV6-6 and TRBJ1-1, with unresolved D. The germline V gene has CDR1 MNHNY and CDR2 SVGAGI (reference sequence). Trimming left V 4 bases short and J 2 bases short, with 11 bases between. This CDR3 is 14 amino acids long. CDR3 residues: CASSSRAVNTEAFF. The CDR3 coding sequence is TGTGCCAGCAGTTCTAGGGCAGTAAACACTGAAGCTTTCTTT.

This clone occurred a few times. This CDR3 is CASSEATYEQYF. CDR3 nucleotides: TGTGCCAGCAGTGAGGCAACCTACGAGCAGTACTTC. V and J are TRBV6-1 and TRBJ2-7; D not certain. Per the germline V gene, CDR1 is MNHNS and CDR2 is SASEGT. There are 12 residues in the CDR3. V was clipped by 3 bases and J by 2 bases, with 5 bases between them.

The chain employs TRBV5-4 and TRBJ2-1; D may be TRBD2 (6 bases). The CDR3 sequence is 14 residues long. Deletions cut 2 bases from V and 9 bases from J, with 15 bases between. Germline V gene lookup returns CDR1 SGHNT and CDR2 YYREEE (reference sequence). In DNA, the CDR3 is TGTGCCAGCAGCTTCCCCGGGAGTCTTGCTGAGCAGTTCTTC. It is translated as CASSFPGSLAEQFF.

The V gene is TRBV11-2, the J gene TRBJ2-1; 11 positions agree with TRBD2. V shed 1 base, J shed 7 bases, and the junction held 6 bases outside the gene matches. Per the germline V gene, CDR1 is SGHAT and CDR2 is FQNNGV. The CDR3 is 16 residues long. CDR3 nucleotide sequence: TGTGCCAGCAGCTTAGTTGTCGGACTAGCGGGTAATGAGCAGTTCTTC. Amino acids: CASSLVVGLAGNEQFF.

The chain combines TRBV5-6 with TRBJ1-4, with D perhaps TRBD1 (5 bases). V shed 4 bases and J shed 5 bases, with 12 bases lying between them. This CDR3 spans 14 amino acids. The germline V gene has CDR1 SGHDT and CDR2 YYEEEE. CDR3 in amino acids: CASSRAGGNEKLFF. The CDR3 bases are TGTGCCAGCAGCCGTGCGGGGGGGAATGAAAAACTGTTTTTT.

The V call is TRBV10-2, the J call TRBJ2-7, with 9 bases matching TRBD2. After removal of 6 bases from V and 2 bases from J, the junction contained 5 bases not matched to a gene. CDR3 length: 14 amino acids. Germline loops: CDR1 WSHSY, CDR2 SAAADI. CDR3 sequence (DNA): TGCGCCAGCAGGATGACTAGCGGTCCCTACGAGCAGTACTTC. Protein sequence: CASRMTSGPYEQYF.

The rearrangement joins TRBV7-9 to TRBJ2-7; TRBD1 aligns across 10 bases. Losses at the gene ends were 1 base for V and 7 bases for J; bases not matched to a gene: 4. Germline assignment: CDR1 SEHNR and CDR2 FQNEAQ (reference sequence). The CDR3 extends over 14 amino acids. CDR3: CASSLGQGASEQYF. In DNA form, the CDR3 reads TGTGCCAGCAGCTTAGGACAGGGGGCAAGTGAGCAGTACTTC.

This clone was observed a handful of times. The chain joins TRBV25-1 to TRBJ1-1; TRBD1 is a possible D gene (5 bases). Trimming took off 10 bases at V and 4 bases at J, with 16 bases between the two ends. From germline, CDR1 is MGHDK and CDR2 SYGVNS. This CDR3 spans 13 amino acids. CDR3 in amino acids: CATFGGGTTEAFF. The CDR3 coding sequence is TGTGCCACGTTTGGGGGGGGGACCACTGAAGCTTTCTTT.

V gene TRBV4-1 combines with J gene TRBJ2-3, with 11 nucleotides matching TRBD2. The junction had 9 bases not matched to a gene; V was cut back by 3 bases and J by 4 bases. This CDR3 is built from 17 residues. Germline values: CDR1 MGHRA, CDR2 YSYEKL. The CDR3 DNA is TGCGCCAGCAGCCAGTCTACTAGCGGGGGACAGGCAGATACGCAGTATTTT. Its protein is CASSQSTSGGQADTQYF.

This chain joins TRBV19 and TRBJ1-5; D is uncertain. Trimming removed 6 bases from V and 1 base from J, with 10 bases in between. Per the germline V gene, CDR1 is LNHDA and CDR2 is SQIVND (reference sequence). This CDR3 region has 14 residues. The CDR3 nucleotides read TGTGCCAGTAGGTTAGAGGGAAGCAATCAGCCCCAGCATTTT. Residues: CASRLEGSNQPQHF.

The CDR3 bases are TGTGCCAGCAGCCGCCCACCGGGACAGGGGTTGGAGCAGTACTTC. This gives the protein CASSRPPGQGLEQYF. The chain recombines TRBV5-6 with TRBJ2-7, with 10 nucleotides matching TRBD1. The CDR3 sequence is 15 residues long. The V gene end was trimmed by 4 bases and the J gene end by 7 bases; junction bases not matched to a gene: 11. Germline V gene sequence: CDR1 SGHDT, CDR2 YYEEEE.

This chain joins TRBV28 and TRBJ1-4, with D tentatively TRBD1 (6 bases). This CDR3 has 16 amino acids. Germline V gene data show CDR1 as MDHEN and CDR2 as SYDVKM. V gave up 7 bases and J gave up 4 bases, with 19 bases separating them. Here the CDR3 reads CASTTPKGQVNEKLFF. Here the CDR3 DNA reads TGTGCCAGCACAACCCCCAAGGGACAAGTTAATGAAAAACTGTTTTTT.

This clone was picked up one time. The genes are TRBV6-1 and TRBJ1-2, with D possibly TRBD1 on 6 matching bases. CDR3 size: 13 residues. CDR1 is MNHNS and CDR2 is SASEGT in the germline V gene. The V end was cut by 3 bases, the J end by 8 bases, with 13 bases between. CDR3 nucleotides: TGTGCCAGCAGTGACAATTACAGGGTCGGCTACACCTTC. Amino acids: CASSDNYRVGYTF.